These 22 T cell receptor beta chains originate from one sample sequenced in a study of blood T cell repertoires in COVID-19. TCRdb's copy holds only in-frame clones and misses some; the assay was immunoSEQ multiplex PCR. The data show approximately 190,000 clones, around 83% seen once. Sequenced material: PBMCs or T cells enriched from blood (not recorded which). These receptor sequences come from a woman aged 25 to 45 who had been exposed to COVID-19.

V is TRBV28 and J is TRBJ1-1; no clear D gene. The CDR3 sequence is 12 residues long. Germline CDR1 reads MDHEN; CDR2 reads SYDVKM. The V end was cut by 3 bases, the J end by 8 bases, with 10 bases between. CDR3 protein: CASSFSDKEAFF. The CDR3 DNA reads as TGTGCCAGCAGTTTCTCTGACAAGGAAGCTTTCTTT. Using reference TRBV28 and TRBJ1-1 for the parts outside the CDR3, the full variable domain is DVKVTQSSRYLVKRTGEKVFLECVQDMDHENMFWYRQDPGLGLRLIYFSYDVKMKEKGDIPEGYSVSREKKERFSLILESASTNQTSMYLCASSFSDKEAFFGQGTRLTVV.

This chain joins TRBV5-1 and TRBJ2-7, with 7 bases matching TRBD1. Trimming at V came to 0 bases and at J to 2 bases, leaving 8 bases not matched to a gene. This CDR3 is 16 amino acids long. Germline CDR1 SGHRS, CDR2 YFSETQ. CDR3 nucleotide sequence: TGCGCCAGCAGCTTGGAGGGGGCAGCTATTCCCTACGAGCAGTACTTC. Its translation: CASSLEGAAIPYEQYF.

The chain is built from TRBV7-9 and TRBJ1-2; the match to TRBD1 covers 9 bases. Germline V gene data show CDR1 as SEHNR and CDR2 as FQNEAQ (reference sequence). J gave up 3 bases and V 0 bases, and 8 bases lay outside the gene matches. The CDR3 extends over 17 amino acids. The CDR3 spells CASSLAGQGPTDYGYTF. Here the CDR3 DNA reads TGTGCCAGCAGCTTAGCGGGACAGGGCCCGACGGACTATGGCTACACCTTC.

The gene calls are TRBV12-3 or TRBV12-4 and TRBJ2-3; D gene ambiguous. Between the trimmed V and J ends, which lost 6 bases and 0 bases, there was a span of 4 bases. The CDR3 has 12 residues. Here the CDR3 DNA reads TGTGCCAGCAGGGAGAGCACAGATACGCAGTATTTT. Amino acids: CASRESTDTQYF.

This sequence joins TRBV27 and TRBJ1-6; 8 positions match TRBD1. The CDR3 sequence is 13 residues long. The germline gives CDR1 MNHEY, CDR2 SMNVEV (reference sequence). The trim removed 6 bases at V and 9 bases at J, leaving 4 bases unmatched. The CDR3: CASRTGVGSPLHF. CDR3 in DNA: TGTGCCAGCAGGACAGGGGTAGGTTCACCCCTCCACTTT.

The rearrangement uses TRBV2 and TRBJ2-5; D not certain. Germline assignment: CDR1 SNHLY and CDR2 FYNNEI. V shed 4 bases and J shed 4 bases, with 7 bases lying between them. The length of the CDR3 is 12 residues. The CDR3 DNA sequence: TGTGCCAGCAGTGTCGTCCGAGAGACCCAGTACTTC. This translates into CASSVVRETQYF.

This rearrangement joins TRBV6-1 to TRBJ2-1, with 8 bases matching TRBD2. The CDR3 contains 16 residues. Germline loops: CDR1 MNHNS, CDR2 SASEGT. Losses at the gene ends were 3 bases for V and 6 bases for J; bases not matched to a gene: 10. Here the CDR3 reads CASSDHNFSGVNEQFF. CDR3 DNA sequence: TGTGCCAGCAGTGACCACAATTTTAGCGGGGTCAATGAGCAGTTCTTC.

The genes are TRBV4-3 and TRBJ2-1; D may be TRBD2 (5 bases). The CDR3 extends over 13 amino acids. Trimming removed 3 bases at V and 8 bases at J, with 11 bases between. From germline, CDR1 is LGHNA and CDR2 YSLEER. The CDR3 here is CASSHYHGDEQFF. DNA of the CDR3: TGCGCCAGCAGCCATTACCACGGGGATGAGCAGTTCTTC.

This clone was seen only a few times. The rearrangement uses TRBV12-5 and TRBJ2-5, with 7 bases identical to TRBD1. Germline V gene sequence: CDR1 LGHNT, CDR2 FRNRAP. This CDR3 has 16 amino acids. Losses at the gene ends were 2 bases for V and 5 bases for J; bases not matched to a gene: 11. In DNA, the CDR3 is TGTGCTAGTGGTTTGACTCGGGACAGCCTTTGGGAGACCCAGTACTTC. It translates to CASGLTRDSLWETQYF.

The chain joins TRBV3-1 (or the pseudogene TRBV3-2) to TRBJ1-5; D is possibly TRBD1 (5 bases). With 3 bases removed from V and 11 bases from J, the gap between germline ends came to 14 bases. Per the germline V gene, CDR1 is LGHDT and CDR2 is YNNKEL (reference sequence). CDR3 length: 13 amino acids. The CDR3, as DNA: TGTGCCAGCAGCCAGAATACGCAGGGATCCCAGCATTTT. It encodes CASSQNTQGSQHF.

In this sample, this clone turned up once. The J gene is TRBJ1-4, the V gene TRBV7-9, with 8 bases aligning to TRBD1. CDR1 and CDR2 from the germline V gene are SEHNR and FQNEAQ (reference sequence). V was pared by 5 bases and J by 3 bases, with 8 bases of the junction left unmatched. The CDR3 is 16 residues long. CDR3 amino acids: CASSNRGNGANEKLFF. CDR3 nucleotides: TGTGCCAGCAGCAACAGGGGGAACGGGGCTAATGAAAAACTGTTTTTT.

The chain carries TRBV4-3 and TRBJ1-5; D may be TRBD1 (6 bases). Germline lookup yields CDR1 LGHNA and CDR2 YSLEER. The CDR3 runs 15 residues. V was shortened by 1 base and J by 0 bases, with 7 bases between the two germline ends. Here the CDR3 reads CASSQGTDSNQPQHF. The DNA of the CDR3 is TGCGCCAGCAGCCAAGGGACAGATAGCAATCAGCCCCAGCATTTT.

This chain connects TRBV3-1 (or the pseudogene TRBV3-2) to TRBJ2-3, with no clear D. CDR1 is LGHDT and CDR2 is YNNKEL in the germline V gene (reference sequence). V lost 4 bases and J lost 2, with 10 bases in between. CDR3 length equals 14 residues. The CDR3 DNA reads as TGTGCCAGCAGCCCAGGCCCAAACACAGATACGCAGTATTTT. It encodes CASSPGPNTDTQYF.

This chain joins TRBV7-6 and TRBJ2-3; 14 positions match TRBD2. Germline V lookup: CDR1 SGHVS, CDR2 FNYEAQ. CDR3 length: 21 residues. J lost 0 bases, V lost 5 bases, and 16 bases had no gene match. CDR3 coding DNA: TGTGCCAGCAGCCTCCTCTCCGGGACTAGCGGGGGCCAAACTAGCACAGATACGCAGTATTTT. The encoded protein is CASSLLSGTSGGQTSTDTQYF.

The chain employs TRBV5-1 and TRBJ2-2, with 8 bases aligning to TRBD2. This CDR3 is built from 15 residues. The germline gives CDR1 SGHRS, CDR2 YFSETQ. V lost 4 bases, J lost 6 bases, and 8 bases stayed unmatched. CDR3 nucleotide sequence: TGCGCCAGCAGCATACCGGGACTAGAGTCCGGGGAGCTGTTTTTT. It specifies CASSIPGLESGELFF.

The J gene is TRBJ2-3, the V gene TRBV9; TRBD2 might be the D (6 bases). Trimming took 2 bases from V and 0 from J, leaving 10 bases between them. CDR3 length: 15 amino acids. Germline V gives CDR1 SGDLS, CDR2 YYNGEE. DNA of the CDR3: TGTGCCAGCAGCGTCGGGGACTCCAGCACAGATACGCAGTATTTT. Amino acids: CASSVGDSSTDTQYF.

This sequence joins TRBV11-2 and TRBJ1-1; the D gene is possibly TRBD1 (5 bases). The CDR3 runs to 15 residues. Trimming pared 3 bases from V and 5 bases from J, leaving 16 bases between. CDR1 and CDR2 (germline): SGHAT, FQNNGV. Here the CDR3 reads CASSFRLGGGTEAFF. The CDR3 DNA reads as TGTGCCAGCAGCTTCCGACTCGGCGGGGGTACTGAAGCTTTCTTT.

This clone was detected only once. V and J are TRBV19 and TRBJ1-5; weak D call: TRBD1 (5 bases). Germline CDR1 is LNHDA and CDR2 is SQIVND (reference sequence). V lost 7 bases and J lost 7, with 11 bases in between. There are 12 residues in the CDR3. The CDR3 DNA is TGTGCCAGTAAAAGGGGTAGCCAGCCCCAGCATTTT. Translating it yields CASKRGSQPQHF.

V usage is TRBV19 and J usage is TRBJ1-3; a possible D gene is TRBD1 (6 bases). This CDR3 has 14 amino acids. Germline V gene data show CDR1 as LNHDA and CDR2 as SQIVND (reference sequence). Trimming left V 7 bases short and J 0 bases short, with 10 bases between. The CDR3 loop reads CASTTGSSGNTIYF. CDR3 coding DNA: TGTGCCAGTACAACAGGGTCCTCTGGAAACACCATATATTTT.

This chain connects TRBV7-2 to TRBJ1-1, with 7 nucleotides matching TRBD1. CDR3 size: 13 residues. CDR1 and CDR2 (germline): SGHTA, FQGNSA. V dropped 4 bases and J dropped 9; count of bases not matched to a gene: 8. Here the CDR3 reads CASSSGSRGQAFF. In nucleotides, the CDR3 is TGTGCCAGCAGCTCGGGCTCGAGGGGGCAAGCTTTCTTT.

The V gene is TRBV27, the J gene TRBJ1-5; unclear D gene. The CDR3 contains 13 residues. CDR1 is MNHEY and CDR2 is SMNVEV in the germline V gene (reference sequence). Trimming pared 4 bases from V and 5 bases from J, leaving 9 bases between. Here the CDR3 DNA reads TGTGCCAGCAGTTGGGCAAGCCATCAGCCCCAGCATTTT. Protein product: CASSWASHQPQHF.

This sequence joins TRBV10-1 and TRBJ2-5, with D unresolved. Germline CDR1 reads WNHNN; CDR2 reads SYGVQD (reference sequence). The length of the CDR3 is 13 residues. V was shortened by 4 bases and J by 1 base, with 7 bases between the two germline ends. The CDR3 DNA reads as TGCGCCAGCAGTGTGACTTTCCAAGAGACCCAGTACTTC. Its translation is CASSVTFQETQYF.